These T cell receptor beta chains were read from a single sample in a study of shared clonotypes between healthy human individuals. Libraries were prepared by immunoSEQ multiplex PCR; TCRdb keeps only in-frame clonotypes and omits some of them. The sample records 2 million to 2.5 million clones, about 95% being singletons. The sequenced sample consisted of naive CD8+ T cells sorted from blood. The receptors derive from a young man in good health. The CDR3 runs from the conserved cysteine through the conserved F or W. The D gene is left open where the match is weak. Only part of the rows carry a size: once, few, many, or a class if the clone is expanded.

v_gene	j_gene	d_gene	len	abundance	CDR3nt	CDR3aa
TRBV5-6	TRBJ2-3	.	13	once	TGTGCCAGCAGCTTGGTGGGTGCAGATACGCAGTATTTT	CASSLVGADTQYF
TRBV27	TRBJ2-1	.	14	.	TGTGCCAGCAGCACCGGGACGTCTGGCCATGAGCAGTTCTTC	CASSTGTSGHEQFF
TRBV7-9	TRBJ2-7	TRBD2	18	.	TGTGCCAGCAGCGACATTGGACTAGCGGGGGGGAGATCCTACGAGCAGTACTTC	CASSDIGLAGGRSYEQYF
TRBV12-5	TRBJ2-3	.	16	once	TGTGCTAGTGGTTTGAGCGGCGCACCCCCAACAGATACGCAGTATTTT	CASGLSGAPPTDTQYF
TRBV13	TRBJ2-1	TRBD2	15	.	TGTGCCAGCAGCCCCCGAGCGGGGGGGCGGAGTGAGCAGTTCTTC	CASSPRAGGRSEQFF
TRBV6-5	TRBJ1-5	.	15	.	TGTGCCAGCAGTTACTCCGGGGGGAGCAATCAGCCCCAGCATTTT	CASSYSGGSNQPQHF
TRBV29-1	TRBJ1-2	.	13	.	TGCAGCGTTGATTCCCCGGGCAGGAGTGGCTACACCTTC	CSVDSPGRSGYTF
TRBV6-5	TRBJ1-2	.	13	.	TGTGCCAGCAGTTACGGGCGGGGCCTTGGCTACACCTTC	CASSYGRGLGYTF
TRBV13	TRBJ2-7	TRBD2	17	.	TGTGCCAGCAGCTCCGGGACTAGCGGGAGGGATAGGGACGAGCAGTACTTC	CASSSGTSGRDRDEQYF
TRBV2	TRBJ2-3	.	13	.	TGTGCCAGCCGCGGGGTCTTCACAGATACGCAGTATTTT	CASRGVFTDTQYF
TRBV18	TRBJ1-5	.	14	.	TGTGCCAGCTCACCAGGTACAGCAAATCAGCCCCAGCATTTT	CASSPGTANQPQHF
TRBV6-1	TRBJ1-1	.	14	few	TGTGCCAGCAGTGAGAGATCACGGGGGACTGAAGCTTTCTTT	CASSERSRGTEAFF
TRBV4-1	TRBJ2-2	.	15	once	TGCGCCAGCAGCCAAGCTTATGCGGGCACCGGGGAGCTGTTTTTT	CASSQAYAGTGELFF
TRBV28	TRBJ2-2	TRBD1	15	.	TGTGCCAGCACCCTGGGACAGGGGGACACCGGGGAGCTGTTTTTT	CASTLGQGDTGELFF
TRBV15	TRBJ2-1	TRBD2	16	.	TGTGCCACCAGCAGAGCCCCAGCGGGAGTAGGAAATGAGCAGTTCTTC	CATSRAPAGVGNEQFF
TRBV5-1	TRBJ1-4	.	14	once	TGCGCCAGCAGCTTGGAAGGTATGAATGAAAAACTGTTTTTT	CASSLEGMNEKLFF
TRBV30	TRBJ1-1	.	10	.	TGTGCCTGGGAGTACACTGAAGCTTTCTTT	CAWEYTEAFF
TRBV5-5	TRBJ1-2	TRBD1	15	.	TGTGCCAGCAGCTTGGGGACAGGCTCTATCTATGGCTACACCTTC	CASSLGTGSIYGYTF
TRBV6-1	TRBJ2-7	TRBD2	15	once	TGTGCCAGCAGTCCCGGGACTAGCGGTGGTTACGAGCAGTACTTC	CASSPGTSGGYEQYF
TRBV10-3	TRBJ2-5	TRBD2	16	.	TGTGCCATCAGAGATACTAGCGGGGGCCGGCAAGAGACCCAGTACTTC	CAIRDTSGGRQETQYF
TRBV5-4	TRBJ1-4	.	17	.	TGTGCCAGCAGCTTGGGGGGTCAGGGACCAACTAATGAAAAACTGTTTTTT	CASSLGGQGPTNEKLFF
TRBV15	TRBJ2-5	.	15	.	TGTGCCACCAGCAGGGTCACAGGGTCGGCGGAGACCCAGTACTTC	CATSRVTGSAETQYF
TRBV9	TRBJ1-3	.	16	.	TGTGCCAGCAGCGTATCGGGGGGTGGTTCTGGAAACACCATATATTTT	CASSVSGGGSGNTIYF
TRBV4-1	TRBJ1-5	.	13	.	TGCGCCAGCAGCCAAGGCCAAAATCAGCCCCAGCATTTT	CASSQGQNQPQHF
TRBV13	TRBJ1-5	TRBD1	14	once	TGTGCCAGCAGCTTGGGACAGGCCAATCAGCCCCAGCATTTT	CASSLGQANQPQHF
TRBV28	TRBJ2-5	.	15	.	TGTGCCAGCAGTTACTCCCTGGGGGGCCAAGAGACCCAGTACTTC	CASSYSLGGQETQYF
TRBV28	TRBJ2-5	TRBD2	13	.	TGTGCCAGCAGTTTTGTAGCGGGAGAGACCCAGTACTTC	CASSFVAGETQYF
TRBV30	TRBJ2-5	.	14	.	TGTGCCTCCGCCGCTCTGGCAGGAAGAGAGACCCAGTACTTC	CASAALAGRETQYF